This T cell receptor (beta chain) was found in a study of PD-L1 blockade in urothelial cancer. The wider study: Blood analysis occurred 3 weeks (second dose) and 6 weeks after treatment start. General study findings and limits: TCR clonality was measured in pretreatment peripheral blood. Clonality below the median predicted better survival. Blood clones associated with the tumor expanded more at 3 weeks in durable-benefit patients.

Concerning this clone: What it binds is not known.

The time point here: peripheral blood 6 weeks after treatment start. This CDR3 comprises 14 residues. The V gene end was trimmed by 3 bases and the J gene end by 0 bases; junction bases not matched to a gene: 3. From germline, CDR1 is SGHNT and CDR2 YYREEE (reference sequence). Profiling relied on immunoSEQ multiplex PCR, and the TCRdb table lists in-frame clones only, not all of them. This table has about 120,000 clones, about 89% appearing once. This specimen consisted of PBMCs, obtained around atezolizumab (anti-PD-L1) treatment. V and J are TRBV5-4 and TRBJ2-7; 7 positions agree with TRBD1. The TCR originated in a man between 60 and 75 years old with urothelial cancer. The CDR3 region is CASSSGTVSYEQYF. The CDR3, as DNA: TGTGCCAGCAGCTCCGGGACAGTCTCCTACGAGCAGTACTTC. The variable domain in full, completed from reference TRBV5-4 and TRBJ2-7, reads ETGVTQSPTHLIKTRGQQVTLRCSSQSGHNTVSWYQQALGQGPQFIFQYYREEENGRGNFPPRFSGLQFPNYSSELNVNALELDDSALYLCASSSGTVSYEQYFGPGTRLTVT.